This T cell receptor (beta chain) stems from a study of regulatory T cells in long-lasting Graves disease. CDR1 and CDR2 from the germline V gene are SGHRS and YFSETQ. V was clipped by 0 bases and J by 4 bases, with 16 bases between them. This CDR3 spans 17 amino acids. TCR beta libraries were built with iRepertoire HTBI primers and Arm-PCR of CDR3 regions. Per the original methods: Segment identification across samples yielded 62 TRBV and about 14 TRBJ segments. One entry per CDR3 protein results from TCRdb running MiXCR on the multiplex PCR reads. The authors' filters were not applied to this entry. The sample has around 400,000 distinct CDR3 sequences, less than 25% seen once. Time point given: persistent/refractory GD, antithyroid drugs over 5 years with positive TRAb. RNA extracted from PBMCs served as the sequencing template.

V is TRBV5-1 and J is TRBJ1-4; possibly TRBD1 for D (5 bases). The source was peripheral blood mononuclear cells (PBMCs), collected when the disease was refractory, from a patient treated with antithyroid drugs. The sequence was collected from a female donor with Graves disease. The chain's CDR3 is CASSLGQTSGLNEKLFF. The CDR3 region has the DNA TGCGCCAGCAGCTTGGGACAGACAAGTGGCCTTAATGAAAAACTGTTTTTT.